This TCR beta chain was recorded in a study of blood T cells in healthy people across ages. Overall study results and limits: Naive CD4+ cells and diversity were both higher in long-lived donors than in aged donors. For the donors, CMV status was unknown and possibly confounded expanded clonotype changes.

This clonotype is a singleton in its sample. What it binds is not known. The donors, healthy Caucasians from Russia, were aged about 6 to 90. The use of a sample-barcoded 5' primer and a J-beta primer mix characterized a second PCR of about 6 to 11 cycles. MiXCR, applied by TCRdb to the 5' RACE reads, yields one record per CDR3 protein. The table shows 650,000 to 800,000 distinct CDR3 sequences, with roughly half occurring only once. This receptor was identified in a woman older than 75 in good health. The material sequenced was blood.

In DNA form, the CDR3 reads TGTGCCAGCTCGGAGGACCGTAACTATGGCTACACCTTC. This sequence encodes CASSEDRNYGYTF. V usage is TRBV6-6 and J usage is TRBJ1-2; the D is unclear. CDR3 length: 13 residues. Germline values: CDR1 MNHNY, CDR2 SVGAGI (reference sequence). V gave up 8 bases and J gave up 1 base, with 11 bases separating them.